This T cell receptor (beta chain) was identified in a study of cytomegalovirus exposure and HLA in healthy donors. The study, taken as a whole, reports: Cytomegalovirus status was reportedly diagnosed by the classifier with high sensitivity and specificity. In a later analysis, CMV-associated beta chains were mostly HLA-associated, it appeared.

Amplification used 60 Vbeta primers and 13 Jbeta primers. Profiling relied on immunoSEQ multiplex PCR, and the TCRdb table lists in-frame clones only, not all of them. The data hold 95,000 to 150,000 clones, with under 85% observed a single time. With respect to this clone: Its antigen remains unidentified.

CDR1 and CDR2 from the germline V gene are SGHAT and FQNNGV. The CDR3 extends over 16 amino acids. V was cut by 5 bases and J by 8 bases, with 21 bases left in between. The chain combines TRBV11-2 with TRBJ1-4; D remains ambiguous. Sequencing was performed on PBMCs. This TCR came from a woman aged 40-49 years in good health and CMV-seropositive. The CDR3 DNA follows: TGTGCCAGCAGCCTACAAGGTGGGAGGCTGGCGGAAAAACTGTTTTTT. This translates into CASSLQGGRLAEKLFF.